This section outlines one TCR beta chain sequence together with its context. The clone's antigen remains unknown. The read terminates 3 residues before the CDR3 end, so the remaining end is supplied by the germline J gene. Using the immunoSEQ assay, multiplex PCR amplified TCR beta CDR3 regions from an average of 1200 ng of genomic DNA per sample. The assay corrected primer bias using a complete synthetic TCR repertoire to establish an amplification baseline. The amplicons were sequenced using the Illumina platform. The paper's data handling went like this. Sequences were error-corrected by clustering with frequency ratios and a modified nearest-neighbor algorithm, then analyzed in the immunoSEQ Analyzer with IMGT gene definitions. TCR richness and evenness were averaged over 20 rarefaction repeats at each rarefaction depth, excluding samples with fewer sequences than the depth. Relative abundances of V, D and J genes were compared between groups using Wilcoxon rank sum tests, with FDR correction applied. An intraclass correlation of approximately 96% for TCR richness and an average of roughly 83% across 65 to 80 gene segments were obtained from the blinded duplicates. The immuneACCESS repertoire file appears here via TCRdb, limited to in-frame rearrangements. These files lack a portion of the clones; in checked studies, under half of the deficit traces to unresolved V genes, and the cause of the others is not known. V and J calls plus clone size are reproduced from that table; the DNA served to infer D and trimming. The sample table on file contains about 25,000 clones. Jointly, the top ten make up roughly 4% of the sample.

This sample was taken from a study of T cells in women clearing cervical HPV infection (dated by TCRdb to 2017 to 2018). A note on the overall study: The cases were approximately 25 women with histologically confirmed HPV16-related CIN3 or worse, and 2 of these cases were invasive cancers. The controls were fewer than 30 women whose single incident HPV16 infection cleared within 12 months with no development of precancer or cancer. Blood from cases was collected at the visit at which the lesion was first identified, whereas blood from controls was collected once infection was no longer detected. Among cases, blood sampling occurred a median of about 150 days after lesion detection, with an interquartile range of 90 to 200 days. HLA typing was available for only a few women, so HLA type could not be excluded as a confounder. This exploratory proof-of-principle case-control study, nested within the Guanacaste HPV Natural History Study in Costa Rica, compared TCR repertoires among women with different cervical HPV16 outcomes. Cases and controls were matched on year of sample collection and on age within five years. Median age was about 30 years in cases versus around 37 in controls, and baseline characteristics did not differ significantly. The parent cohort enrolled 8,500 to 13,000 women aged 18 or older in Guanacaste, Costa Rica, during about 1992 to 1995 and followed them for approximately seven years. Five blinded duplicates per group were added as quality controls, giving approximately 60 samples: 50 or so participants and some ten replicates. The full study reports these points: Whether associations preceded infection or resulted from infection could not be shown with the cross-sectional design, and effector/memory subsets and HPV-specific T cells were not isolated. Cases were distinguished from controls with an estimated AUC of roughly 0.79 by random forest classifiers combining richness and V gene abundances. Cases had lower TRBV6-7 relative abundance than controls (approximately 0.11% versus 0.16%; Bonferroni P = 0.0008). T-cell numbers per sample were unknown, so richness differences could reflect varying T-cell content rather than repertoire biology. Across sequencing depths, CIN3+ cases showed significantly higher TCR repertoire richness than controls, but evenness did not differ between the groups.

Every participant had a single incident cervical HPV16 infection, and prevalent HPV16 infections were excluded. Cervical HPV DNA was detected with MY09/MY11 PCR, and genotyping was done with dot-blot hybridization. Around 15 mL of heparinized blood were centrifuged, and the buffy coat was split into aliquots, frozen at -30 degrees C, and then kept at -80 degrees C. Genomic DNA was extracted from buffy coat specimens using QIAGEN kits. CDR1 and CDR2 are drawn from the germline V gene: SGHTA, FQGNSA. Germline trimming: 6 bases from V, 3 bases from J; junction bases outside gene matches: 6. The CDR3, from cysteine to phenylalanine, totals 15 residues. The 36 bases shown cover part of the CDR3, and their frame starts at base 1.

Sequenced: blood buffy coat. The chain couples TRBV7-2 to TRBJ1-4; TRBD1 lines up with 8 middle nucleotides. The receptor comes from a woman between 18 and 69 years old with a cervical HPV16 infection that either progressed to CIN3+ or cleared (not recorded which). The CDR3 reads as follows: CASRSGGSSNEKLFF. Partial CDR3 DNA: TGTGCCAGCAGGTCAGGGGGCTCGTCTAATGAAAAA.